This T cell receptor (beta chain) was found in a study of T cell repertoires in cytomegalovirus infection. On the study more broadly: Selected CMV epitopes included recently identified HLA-C-restricted ones as well as well-studied HLA-B-restricted ones.

The CDR3 spans 16 residues. In germline, CDR1 is KGHDR, CDR2 SFDVKD. Trimming cost V 0 bases and J 8 bases, with 15 bases left between them. TCRdb processed the reads anew with MiXCR; each CDR3 protein has one entry. This table has roughly 500,000 distinct CDR3 sequences, 40% to 50% appearing once. Study-wide results and caveats: CMV-specific TCR beta clonotypes restricted by HLA-C were the ones dominating the ex vivo response.

This clonotype appeared many times. Its antigen is still unknown. The J gene is TRBJ1-4, the V gene TRBV24-1; D remains unclear. The source is a human donor in good health (CMV status not recorded). Some clones in this sample may be carry-over from other donors' samples. The source was cultured PBMCs, collected from culture after CMV antigen stimulation. Written as DNA, the CDR3 is TGTGCCACCAGTGATTTGCAAGAAGACGTAAGCGAAAAACTGTTTTTT. Translation: CATSDLQEDVSEKLFF.